This TCR beta chain was retrieved from a study of spatial heterogeneity in lung cancer. Across the whole study: As counted in raw reads, each unique TCR and UMI combination appeared more than ten times on average. Findings of the study overall: It was estimated that coverage of tumor T cells reached around 7% for alpha chains and more than 12% for beta chains. Tumor mutation counts were tracked by expanded intratumoral alpha and beta TCR counts.

Trimming pared 5 bases from V and 5 bases from J, leaving 11 bases between. Germline CDR1 reads MNHEY; CDR2 reads SMNVEV (reference sequence). The CDR3 is 13 residues long. As to time point: sample taken at primary tumor resection. Without sorting, whole RNA was sequenced from tumor, nontumor lung or frozen PBMC. Each TCR cDNA molecule carried a unique molecular identifier. MiXCR, run by TCRdb on the 5' RACE reads, gives a single entry per CDR3 protein. The sample includes around 9,700 distinct CDR3 sequences, 7.9% of them seen just once. This clonotype appeared many times. Its specificity is unknown. The V gene is TRBV27, the J gene TRBJ2-3; D ambiguous. The receptor comes from a female donor with early-stage non-small cell lung cancer. The starting material was lung tumor tissue, obtained at surgery. The DNA for the CDR3 is TGTGCCAGCAGTCTTTCCTGGGAAGATACGCAGTATTTT. Translated: CASSLSWEDTQYF.